The sequence of this T cell receptor beta chain was determined in a study of T-cell memory formation after mild COVID-19 (dated by TCRdb to about 2021). In terms of the full investigation: TCR sequence clusters from the two donors were largely donor specific. T-cell clones expanding and contracting after mild COVID-19 in two donors were tracked by longitudinal TCRalpha and TCRbeta repertoire sequencing. The cohort comprised two young, previously healthy adult volunteers, one female and one male.

Ficoll-Paque density gradient centrifugation was used to isolate PBMCs. Including cysteine and phenylalanine, the CDR3 has 16 amino acids. Only CDR3 DNA remains: 48 bases, in frame from the first base. Taken from the germline V gene, the CDR1 and CDR2 loops are SGHTA and FQGNSA. Clipping removes 5 bases from V and 4 bases from J, with 8 as the unmatched junction base count. The sequencing machine was an Illumina NovaSeq 6000. cDNA libraries for TCRalpha and TCRbeta were prepared by 5'RACE using constant-segment primers, with sample barcodes and unique molecular identifiers added. RNA was extracted from every sample with Trizol reagent. Amplification of the libraries took two PCR steps, and the second step added a second sample barcode plus Illumina TruSeq adapters. Sequencing of libraries was performed on an Illumina NovaSeq with 2 x 150 bp paired-end reads. Concerning the study's data processing: Reads were demultiplexed and collapsed into UMI-guided consensus sequences with migec v1.2.7. With mixcr v2.1.11, UMI consensuses were aligned to TRA and TRB V and J templates and assembled into clonotypes. Clonotypes were classified as expanded or contracted when called significant by both edgeR and NoisET, with noise models trained on biological replicates. For edgeR calls, a false discovery rate-adjusted p below 0.01 and a log2 fold-change threshold of 1 were applied. PCA with hierarchical clustering of max-normalized trajectories of the 1000 most abundant clonotypes was used as exploratory dynamics analysis. Each responding clone was given a CD4 or CD8 phenotype based on the CD4+ and CD8+ repertoires, which had been sequenced separately. TCRdb trimmed public reads at Q25 via fastp, called clones via MiXCR and kept in-frame beta chains. Records with the same CDR3 protein are collapsed into one entry carrying the most frequent genes and DNA. The V and J calls shown here were made by TCRdb, not taken from the authors' results. The sample records some 120,000 distinct CDR3 sequences, around 6.3% of which are singletons. Of the sample, 2% to 2.5% is held by the ten largest clones.

The research as a whole found: Only two mild cases were covered by the study, and larger cohorts that include severe cases with pre-infection samples were considered necessary. The detection of some responding clones in pre-infection memory suggests that pre-existing cross-reactive memory T cells joined the SARS-CoV-2 response. Contracting CD4+ clones were found mainly in CM and EM memory subsets, while CD8+ clones were enriched in EMRA. Whether the second-wave clones peaking on day 37 were SARS-CoV-2 specific was not confirmed. Clones contracting from day 15 to 85 had balanced CD4/CD8 phenotypes, while a second wave expanding from day 15 to 37 was biased towards CD4+.

Many counts were recorded for this clonotype. What antigen it recognizes has not been identified. Within one base of it there is no much larger clone, and no base qualities were kept. The source of this sequence is an adult woman who had mild COVID-19 (a few samples of this study predate the infection). The sample titles of this study are shuffled in the database, so cell type and time point are left out; the donor was told from shared clones. The sequenced sample was PBMCs or a T cell subset sorted from them (not recorded which). The chain uses TRBV7-2 and TRBJ2-7; 13 bases in the junction line up with TRBD2. The CDR3 here reads CASSRTSGGSGYEQYF. The nucleotide sequence reads TGTGCCAGCAGCCGGACTAGCGGGGGTTCCGGATACGAGCAGTACTTC. The variable domain in full, with residues beyond the CDR3 obtained from the reference TRBV7-2 and TRBJ2-7 genes, is GAGVSQSPSNKVTEKGKDVELRCDPISGHTALYWYRQSLGQGLEFLIYFQGNSAPDKSGLPSDRFSAERTGGSVSTLTIQRTQQEDSAVYLCASSRTSGGSGYEQYFGPGTRLTVT.